Given below is one T cell receptor beta chain in context. Antigen specificity is unknown. These data are taken from a study of Ad26.COV2.S vaccination and SARS-CoV-2 variants. Study summary: Each vaccinee took Ad26.COV2.S intramuscularly, once or twice 56 days apart.

CDR3 length: 16 residues. Per germline, CDR1 MNHEY and CDR2 SVGAGI. V was shortened by 2 bases and J by 1 base, with 12 bases between the two germline ends. Profiling relied on immunoSEQ multiplex PCR, and the TCRdb table lists in-frame clones only, not all of them. The table has just over 350,000 clones, around 83% seen once. Study results and caveats: CD8+ and CD4+ T cells specific for spike reportedly responded with substantial breadth after vaccination.

Treatment indicated: around 19 received Ad26.COV2.S at low or high dose, single or two shots; about 5 received placebo; per-sample allocation not given. Collection of samples fell on day 63 after the first vaccine or placebo injection. In the vaccine, an Ad26 vector expressed the SARS-CoV-2 spike of the Wuhan strain. This sequence was found in a person between 18 and 60 years old who received the Ad26.COV2.S COVID-19 vaccine or a placebo. Sequencing used peripheral blood, obtained in a trial of Ad26.COV2.S vaccine versus placebo. The chain links TRBV6-5 to TRBJ2-1; D uncertain. For the CDR3, the DNA is TGTGCCAGCAGTTACGTTTCGAGTCATTCCTACAATGAGCAGTTCTTC. Translation gives CASSYVSSHSYNEQFF.